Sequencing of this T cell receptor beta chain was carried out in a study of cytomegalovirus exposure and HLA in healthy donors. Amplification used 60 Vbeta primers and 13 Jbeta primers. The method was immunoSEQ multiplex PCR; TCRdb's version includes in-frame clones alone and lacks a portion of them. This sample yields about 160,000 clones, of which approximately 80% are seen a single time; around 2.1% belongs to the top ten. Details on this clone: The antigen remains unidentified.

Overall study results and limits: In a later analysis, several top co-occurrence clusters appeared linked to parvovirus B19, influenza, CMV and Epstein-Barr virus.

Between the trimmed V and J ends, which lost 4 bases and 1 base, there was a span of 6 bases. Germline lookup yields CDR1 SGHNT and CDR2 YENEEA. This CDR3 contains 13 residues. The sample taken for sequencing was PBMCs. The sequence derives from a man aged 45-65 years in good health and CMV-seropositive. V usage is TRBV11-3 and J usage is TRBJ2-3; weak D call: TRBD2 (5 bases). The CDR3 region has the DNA TGTGCCAGCAGCTCCGGGGGCACAGATACGCAGTATTTT. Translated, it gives CASSSGGTDTQYF. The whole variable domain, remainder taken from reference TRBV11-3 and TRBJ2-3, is EAGVVQSPRYKIIEKKQPVAFWCNPISGHNTLYWYLQNLGQGPELLIRYENEEAVDDSQLPKDRFSAERLKGVDSTLKIQPAELGDSAVYLCASSSGGTDTQYFGPGTRLTVL.